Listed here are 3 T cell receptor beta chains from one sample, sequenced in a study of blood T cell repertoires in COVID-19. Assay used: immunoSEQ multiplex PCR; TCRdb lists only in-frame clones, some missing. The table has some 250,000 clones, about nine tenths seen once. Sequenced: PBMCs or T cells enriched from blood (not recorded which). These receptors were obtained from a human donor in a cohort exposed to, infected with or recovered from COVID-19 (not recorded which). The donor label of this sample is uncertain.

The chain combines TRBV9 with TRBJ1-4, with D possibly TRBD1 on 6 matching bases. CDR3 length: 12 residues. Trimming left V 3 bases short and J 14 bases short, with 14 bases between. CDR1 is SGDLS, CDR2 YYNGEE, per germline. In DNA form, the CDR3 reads TGTGCCAGCAGCGGTGAACGGACAGAGCTGTTTTTT. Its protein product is CASSGERTELFF.

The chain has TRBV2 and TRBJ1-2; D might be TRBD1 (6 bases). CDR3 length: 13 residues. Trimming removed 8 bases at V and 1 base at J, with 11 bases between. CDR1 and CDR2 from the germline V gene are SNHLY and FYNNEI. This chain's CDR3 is CASRTAFNYGYTF. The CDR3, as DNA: TGTGCCAGCCGGACAGCGTTTAACTATGGCTACACCTTC.

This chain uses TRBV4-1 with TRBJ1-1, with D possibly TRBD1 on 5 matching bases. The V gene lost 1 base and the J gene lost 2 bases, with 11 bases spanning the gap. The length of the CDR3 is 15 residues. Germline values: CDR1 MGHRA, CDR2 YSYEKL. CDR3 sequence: CASSQAGGRNTEAFF. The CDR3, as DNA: TGCGCCAGCAGCCAAGCTGGGGGGAGAAACACTGAAGCTTTCTTT.